This TCR beta chain was found in a study of vaccination effects on CD4 cells after COVID-19. The junction had 11 bases not matched to a gene; V was cut back by 4 bases and J by 4 bases. The CDR3 length is 16 residues. Germline CDR1 reads SGHRS; CDR2 reads YFSETQ. Measured with immunoSEQ multiplex PCR; TCRdb has only the in-frame clones, and not every one. The sample lists 25,000 to 35,000 clones; 55% to 75% were seen once. A remark on this clone: Its matching antigen is unknown.

Before sequencing, viral peptide pools were used by the ViraFEST assay to expand antigen-specific CD4+ T cells. Isolating CD4+ T cells followed more than 9 days of culture. BNT162b2 vaccine or mRNA-1273 vaccine was given to participants in two doses. Material: CD4+ T cells from PBMCs cultured with HCoV-NL63 spike peptides, obtained after COVID-19 vaccination. This chain uses TRBV5-1 with TRBJ2-3, with 8 bases that match TRBD2. This TCR came from a human donor who received a COVID-19 vaccine. Here the CDR3 reads CASSTPGTSGADTQYF. The CDR3 DNA reads TGCGCCAGCAGCACCCCCGGGACTAGTGGTGCAGATACGCAGTATTTT.